These 31 T cell receptor beta chains originate from one sample sequenced in a study of CD8 T cells in ankylosing spondylitis (dated by TCRdb to 2016 to 2017). Library preparation used 5' RACE. TCRdb shows the sequencer as Illumina HiSeq 2500. TCRdb cleaned the public reads at Q25 with fastp, built clones with MiXCR and kept in-frame beta chains. Rows with one shared CDR3 protein collapse into an entry with the most common genes and DNA. This sample lists some 300,000 distinct CDR3 sequences; around 21% were detected once. The leading ten clones occupy 3.5% of the sample. The sequenced sample consisted of blood, either unsorted or a sorted T cell fraction (not recorded which). These receptors all stem from a female donor with ankylosing spondylitis or in good health (not recorded which).

This clonotype came up many times. This rearrangement joins TRBV29-1 to TRBJ2-2, with TRBD2 as a possible D gene (6 bases). Looked up from germline, CDR1 is SQVTM and CDR2 is ANQGSEA. The CDR3 loop spans 14 amino acids. The CDR3 region is CSASGTVNTGELFF. The CDR3, as DNA: TGCAGTGCATCCGGGACTGTGAACACCGGGGAGCTGTTTTTT.

This clonotype was observed many times. V gene TRBV20-1 combines with J gene TRBJ2-4, with 9 bases matching TRBD1. Germline CDR1 and CDR2: DFQATT and SNEGSKA (reference sequence). Germline trimming cut 3 bases from V and 9 bases from J; bases unmatched to any gene: 3. CDR3 length: 12 residues. The CDR3: CSARGDRAIQYF. As DNA, the CDR3 is TGCAGTGCTAGGGGGGACAGGGCCATTCAGTACTTC.

The rearrangement links TRBV6-2 or TRBV6-3 to TRBJ2-2, with 11 nucleotides matching TRBD2. Germline lookup yields CDR1 MNHEY and CDR2 SVGEGT. The CDR3 is 15 amino acids. The J segment lost 3 bases and the V segment lost 6 bases, leaving 3 bases of the junction unmatched. CDR3 region: CASRLTSGDTGELFF. CDR3 sequence (DNA): TGTGCCAGCAGGCTGACTAGCGGGGACACCGGGGAGCTGTTTTTT.

This clonotype was counted only a few times. The CDR3 spells CASSLGVGVSPLHF. CDR3 coding DNA: TGTGCCAGCAGTTTAGGCGTGGGGGTCTCACCCCTCCACTTT. The gene calls are TRBV27 and TRBJ1-6; D is perhaps TRBD1 (5 bases). CDR1 is MNHEY and CDR2 is SMNVEV in the germline V gene (reference sequence). The CDR3 totals 14 residues. The ends were cut back, 2 bases at V and 10 bases at J, with 12 bases in the middle.

V usage is TRBV5-1 and J usage is TRBJ2-1; 9 positions match TRBD2. From germline, CDR1 is SGHRS and CDR2 YFSETQ. The CDR3 length is 15 residues. The V gene end was trimmed by 1 base and the J gene end by 6 bases; junction bases not matched to a gene: 5. The CDR3 bases are TGCGCCAGCAGCTTGATTGCGGGAGGGCCCAATGAGCAGTTCTTC. Translated: CASSLIAGGPNEQFF.

Only a few counts were recorded for this clonotype. This sequence joins TRBV29-1 and TRBJ1-2; a weak D match, TRBD1 (6 bases). Germline CDR1 and CDR2: SQVTM and ANQGSEA. V lost 0 bases and J lost 5, with 19 bases in between. The CDR3 contains 16 residues. This CDR3 is CSVEDGGLTGRYGYTF. The CDR3 nucleotides are TGCAGCGTTGAAGATGGGGGGCTGACAGGCCGTTATGGCTACACCTTC. The complete variable domain, with remaining parts taken from reference TRBV29-1 and TRBJ1-2, reads SAVISQKPSRDICQRGTSLTIQCQVDSQVTMMFWYRQQPGQSLTLIATANQGSEATYESGFVIDKFPISRPNLTFSTLTVSNMSPEDSSIYLCSVEDGGLTGRYGYTFGSGTRLTVV.

This clonotype turned up a few times. This sequence joins TRBV6-5 and TRBJ2-7; possible D gene TRBD1, 6 bases. This CDR3 has 15 amino acids. V dropped 0 bases and J dropped 3 bases, with 12 bases sitting between them. Looked up from germline, CDR1 is MNHEY and CDR2 is SVGAGI. CDR3 coding DNA: TGTGCCAGCAGTTACTCGAGCAGGGGAAGCTACGAGCAGTACTTC. Protein: CASSYSSRGSYEQYF.

This chain uses TRBV14 with TRBJ1-2; the match to TRBD1 covers 7 bases. This CDR3 has 14 amino acids. Germline V gene sequence: CDR1 SGHDN, CDR2 FVKESK. Trimming took 5 bases from V and 3 from J; bases not matched to a gene: 6. Here the CDR3 reads CASSYGQVYYGYTF. The CDR3 DNA follows: TGTGCCAGCAGCTATGGACAGGTCTACTATGGCTACACCTTC.

This clonotype was counted between two and nine times. The chain uses TRBV20-1 and TRBJ2-7, with 7 bases that match TRBD2. Germline V gene sequence: CDR1 DFQATT, CDR2 SNEGSKA (reference sequence). Trimming at V came to 2 bases and at J to 2 bases, leaving 3 bases not matched to a gene. The CDR3 is 13 amino acids. CDR3 loop: CSARTSETYEQYF. The CDR3 bases are TGCAGTGCTAGAACTAGCGAAACCTACGAGCAGTACTTC.

This clonotype was picked up a small number of times. The chain employs TRBV25-1 and TRBJ1-2; 8 nucleotides align to TRBD1. Germline CDR1 and CDR2: MGHDK and SYGVNS. Losses at the gene ends were 6 bases for V and 7 bases for J; bases not matched to a gene: 10. The CDR3 extends over 14 amino acids. The CDR3 region is CASSTGTGWRGYTF. For the CDR3, the DNA is TGTGCCAGCAGCACCGGGACAGGCTGGCGTGGCTACACCTTC.

Ten or more counts support this clonotype. This sequence joins TRBV11-3 and TRBJ2-5; 8 bases are shared with TRBD2. Trimming removed 1 base from V and 1 base from J; junction bases left unmatched: 11. The germline gives CDR1 SGHNT, CDR2 YENEEA. The CDR3 extends over 18 amino acids. The CDR3 sequence is CASSLAKIREGPQETQYF. The CDR3 DNA reads as TGTGCCAGCAGCTTAGCGAAGATACGGGAGGGACCCCAAGAGACCCAGTACTTC.

There are many counts of this clonotype. This chain links TRBV27 with TRBJ1-5; unclear D gene. This CDR3 spans 10 amino acids. Germline CDR1 and CDR2: MNHEY and SMNVEV (reference sequence). The V and J ends lost 5 bases and 9 bases respectively, with 5 bases between them. The CDR3 spells CASSARPQHF. The CDR3 DNA is TGTGCCAGCAGTGCGCGGCCCCAGCATTTT.

This clonotype was counted between two and nine times. The chain links TRBV29-1 to TRBJ1-1; the D gene is possibly TRBD1 (5 bases). Trimming took off 7 bases at V and 4 bases at J, with 16 bases between the two ends. CDR3 length: 13 amino acids. The germline gives CDR1 SQVTM, CDR2 ANQGSEA. This CDR3 is CSAWLQVATEAFF. CDR3 sequence (DNA): TGCAGCGCGTGGTTACAGGTCGCCACTGAAGCTTTCTTT.

The chain is built from TRBV7-8 and TRBJ2-5; a possible D gene is TRBD1 (7 bases). Germline V CDR1 and CDR2: SGHVS, FQNEAQ. Trimming cost V 2 bases and J 5 bases, with 18 bases left between them. This CDR3 contains 16 residues. CDR3 loop: CASSLPRASGGETQYF. Here the CDR3 DNA reads TGTGCCAGCAGCTTACCCCGGGCCTCAGGGGGGGAGACCCAGTACTTC.

This chain links TRBV20-1 with TRBJ1-5; 7 bases match TRBD1. Unmatched junction bases numbered 16, after V lost 4 bases and J lost 7 bases. CDR1 is DFQATT, CDR2 SNEGSKA, per germline (reference sequence). This CDR3 spans 16 amino acids. CDR3 protein: CSATRDSANSYQPQHF. Written as DNA, the CDR3 is TGCAGTGCTACCCGGGACAGTGCTAATTCGTACCAGCCCCAGCATTTT.

The chain links TRBV11-2 to TRBJ2-3; maybe TRBD1 (7 bases). V was pared by 5 bases and J by 7 bases, with 16 bases between. The CDR3 has 14 residues. CDR1 and CDR2 (germline): SGHAT, FQNNGV. CDR3 DNA sequence: TGTGCCAGCAGCCCCGCGGGACAGTCCCATACGCAGTATTTT. Protein: CASSPAGQSHTQYF.

V and J are TRBV5-6 and TRBJ2-7, with TRBD1 identical over 9 bases. V lost 2 bases to trimming and J lost 2 bases; unmatched junction nucleotides: 8. CDR1 is SGHDT, CDR2 YYEEEE, per germline. The CDR3 has 16 amino acids. CDR3 region: CASSFGTGTGTYEQYF. The CDR3 coding sequence is TGTGCCAGCAGCTTTGGGACCGGGACAGGGACCTACGAGCAGTACTTC. Drawing the rest from reference TRBV5-6 and TRBJ2-7, the complete variable domain is DAGVTQSPTHLIKTRGQQVTLRCSPKSGHDTVSWYQQALGQGPQFIFQYYEEEERQRGNFPDRFSGHQFPNYSSELNVNALLLGDSALYLCASSFGTGTGTYEQYFGPGTRLTVT.

This clonotype has a count of ten or more. The chain links TRBV29-1 to TRBJ2-7, with 7 bases matching TRBD2. This CDR3 spans 14 amino acids. CDR1 is SQVTM and CDR2 is ANQGSEA in the germline V gene. The V gene end was trimmed by 1 base and the J gene end by 2 bases; junction bases not matched to a gene: 5. DNA for the CDR3: TGCAGCGTTGAAGGTGGCGGGACTACCTACGAGCAGTACTTC. Its protein product is CSVEGGGTTYEQYF.

By share, this clonotype ranks as medium-sized. The chain links TRBV29-1 to TRBJ1-2; 8 nucleotides match TRBD1. V lost 7 bases and J lost 1; bases outside the gene matches: 17. The CDR3 length is 17 residues. Germline V gene sequence: CDR1 SQVTM, CDR2 ANQGSEA. The CDR3 DNA sequence: TGCAGCGCCGATAAACGGGACAGGAATTCGCGTAACTATGGCTACACCTTC. This codes for CSADKRDRNSRNYGYTF.

The chain combines TRBV6-4 with TRBJ1-1; D is perhaps TRBD1 (6 bases). V shed 3 bases and J shed 5 bases, with 13 bases lying between them. Germline assignment: CDR1 MRHNA and CDR2 SNTAGT. This CDR3 is 14 amino acids long. The CDR3 DNA follows: TGTGCCAGCAGTGAATCCGGGGGCAGGACTGAAGCTTTCTTT. Translation gives CASSESGGRTEAFF.

This clonotype was seen a few times. The chain recombines TRBV15 with TRBJ2-3, with unresolved D. Germline V lookup: CDR1 LNHNV, CDR2 YYDKDF (reference sequence). The V and J ends lost 0 bases and 3 bases respectively, with 7 bases between them. This CDR3 is built from 14 residues. CDR3 sequence reads: CATSRDEATDTQYF. Written as DNA, the CDR3 is TGTGCCACCAGCAGAGATGAGGCGACAGATACGCAGTATTTT.

This chain joins TRBV5-4 and TRBJ2-1; D not certain. This CDR3 is 16 amino acids long. Trimming took 3 bases from V and 0 from J, leaving 13 bases between them. From germline, CDR1 is SGHNT and CDR2 YYREEE (reference sequence). CDR3 residues: CASSSQGGDSYNEQFF. In nucleotides, the CDR3 is TGTGCCAGCAGCTCCCAAGGCGGAGACTCCTACAATGAGCAGTTCTTC.

The sample holds a few counts of this clonotype. The chain is built from TRBV20-1 and TRBJ2-5; either TRBD1 or TRBD2 may supply D (5 bases each). Germline V gene sequence: CDR1 DFQATT, CDR2 SNEGSKA (reference sequence). With 1 base removed from V and 5 bases from J, the gap between germline ends came to 17 bases. The CDR3 is 15 residues long. Here the CDR3 reads CSARALGEPQETQYF. The CDR3 DNA sequence: TGCAGTGCTAGAGCCCTGGGGGAACCTCAGGAGACCCAGTACTTC.

CDR3 coding DNA: TGTGCCAGCTCACCACAGGGTTTCTCGTACAATGAGCAGTTCTTC. Translation: CASSPQGFSYNEQFF. V usage is TRBV18 and J usage is TRBJ2-1, with D uncertain. The CDR3 sequence is 15 residues long. The germline V and J ends were trimmed by 1 base and 4 bases, with 11 bases remaining between them. Germline V CDR1 and CDR2: KGHSH, LQKENI.

The chain uses TRBV20-1 and TRBJ2-1; 10 nucleotides match TRBD2. The CDR3 is 15 residues long. V shed 3 bases, J shed 7 bases, and the junction held 9 bases outside the gene matches. CDR1 DFQATT and CDR2 SNEGSKA come from the germline V gene (reference sequence). The CDR3 bases are TGCAGTGCTAGCCCCCTAGCGGGAGTAAGGAATGAGCAGTTCTTC. This encodes CSASPLAGVRNEQFF.

The chain has TRBV5-1 and TRBJ1-5, with D uncertain. This CDR3 is built from 14 residues. Trimming removed 3 bases at V and 1 base at J, with 8 bases between. Germline assignment: CDR1 SGHRS and CDR2 YFSETQ. CDR3 coding DNA: TGCGCCAGCAGCTCCGGACTGAGCAATCAGCCCCAGCATTTT. Its protein is CASSSGLSNQPQHF.

This clonotype was counted many times. The chain is built from TRBV29-1 and TRBJ2-1; perhaps TRBD1 as D (7 bases). The CDR3 sequence is 15 residues long. Trimming left V 5 bases short and J 5 bases short, with 19 bases between. Germline V gene sequence: CDR1 SQVTM, CDR2 ANQGSEA. Here the CDR3 reads CSVSRGVAANNEQFF. The CDR3 nucleotides read TGCAGCGTTAGCAGGGGGGTAGCTGCTAACAATGAGCAGTTCTTC.

Only a few counts were recorded for this clonotype. This rearrangement joins TRBV7-2 to TRBJ2-5; 7 nucleotides line up with TRBD2. Germline-derived CDR1 and CDR2 are SGHTA and FQGNSA. The ends lost 1 base at V and 2 bases at J; junction bases unmatched: 7. This CDR3 is built from 16 residues. The CDR3 protein is CASSLEASGLQETQYF. Here the CDR3 DNA reads TGTGCCAGCAGCTTAGAGGCTAGCGGATTACAAGAGACCCAGTACTTC.

The chain is built from TRBV7-2 and TRBJ2-2; TRBD1 matches at 7 bases. This CDR3 region has 16 residues. The trim removed 5 bases at V and 1 base at J, leaving 7 bases unmatched. Germline V CDR1 and CDR2: SGHTA, FQGNSA. The CDR3 here is CASSNPGQMNTGELFF. The DNA for the CDR3 is TGTGCCAGCAGCAACCCGGGACAGATGAACACCGGGGAGCTGTTTTTT.

The chain uses TRBV7-9 and TRBJ2-7; D may be TRBD1 (6 bases). This CDR3 is built from 13 residues. Deletions cut 5 bases from V and 5 bases from J, with 13 bases between. Germline V lookup: CDR1 SEHNR, CDR2 FQNEAQ (reference sequence). In nucleotides, the CDR3 is TGTGCCAGCAGCCTCGGGACACAAAACGAGCAGTACTTC. This sequence encodes CASSLGTQNEQYF.

This clonotype was observed many times. V is TRBV6-1 and J is TRBJ2-7, with D possibly TRBD2 on 7 matching bases. The CDR3 has 13 residues. From germline, CDR1 is MNHNS and CDR2 SASEGT. Trimming removed 7 bases at V and 4 bases at J, with 14 bases between. CDR3 coding DNA: TGTGCCAGCACGGGGGCGGGAGCGTACGAGCAGTACTTC. Translating it yields CASTGAGAYEQYF.